The present T cell receptor (beta chain) was sequenced within a study of cytomegalovirus exposure and HLA in healthy donors. Findings and caveats of the study: In an earlier analysis, in 620 or so donors, most V segments appeared productive either ~90% or ~30% of the time. In a later analysis, at a false discovery rate of 0.05, about 15,000 TCR beta sequences were associated with HLA alleles.

On this clone itself: Its antigen is not identified.

Both 60 Vbeta primers and 13 Jbeta primers went into the PCR. TCRdb keeps only in-frame clones here, not all; method: immunoSEQ multiplex PCR. The data contain a few hundred thousand clones, approximately 70% of them seen just once; the ten biggest clones take up 1.8%. Germline V CDR1 and CDR2: SGDLS, YYNGEE. V gave up 3 bases and J gave up 6 bases, with 16 bases separating them. The CDR3 contains 14 residues. This chain uses TRBV9 with TRBJ2-7; D gene uncertain. Input material: PBMCs. The clonotype comes from a woman aged 30 to 39 in good health and CMV-seronegative. For the CDR3, the DNA is TGTGCCAGCAGCGCGACCCCTATTGGCGGCGAGCAGTACTTC. It yields the protein CASSATPIGGEQYF.